The sequence of this TCR beta chain was determined in a study of shared clonotypes between healthy human individuals. The method was immunoSEQ multiplex PCR; TCRdb's version includes in-frame clones alone and lacks a portion of them. The sample contains 530,000 or so clones, around 79% of which appear only once. The CDR3 contains 15 residues. The V end lost 5 bases, the J end lost 5 bases, and 18 bases lay between the germline ends. Germline CDR1 and CDR2: KGHSH and LQKENI. The sequence was collected from a woman in her forties in good health. Some clones in this sample may be carry-over from other donors' samples. Sequences were obtained from PBMCs. This rearrangement joins TRBV18 to TRBJ1-1; a weak D match, TRBD1 (6 bases). The CDR3 coding sequence is TGTGCCAGCTCAGTAACCGGGAGGGGGAGGACTGAAGCTTTCTTT. Translated, it gives CASSVTGRGRTEAFF.